The 21 T cell receptor beta chains below were found in one sample sequenced in a study of cytomegalovirus exposure and HLA in healthy donors. Researchers ran the PCR with 60 Vbeta and 13 Jbeta primers. TCRdb's table, derived via immunoSEQ multiplex PCR, lists solely in-frame clones and lacks some. The sample lists under 150,000 clones, over 55% occurring once. Sequencing input: PBMCs. The receptors stem from a young man in good health and CMV-seropositive.

The chain employs TRBV5-4 and TRBJ2-1, with 8 bases lining up with TRBD2. The CDR3 loop spans 14 amino acids. V lost 2 bases, J lost 2 bases, and 0 bases stayed unmatched. Germline V gene data show CDR1 as SGHNT and CDR2 as YYREEE (reference sequence). CDR3 sequence reads: CASSLAGAYNEQFF. The CDR3 DNA sequence: TGTGCCAGCAGCTTAGCGGGGGCCTACAATGAGCAGTTCTTC.

The chain is built from TRBV6-5 and TRBJ1-1; 8 nucleotides line up with TRBD1. Germline CDR1 and CDR2: MNHEY and SVGAGI. The CDR3 is made up of 15 amino acids. Trimming at V came to 5 bases and at J to 4 bases, leaving 9 bases not matched to a gene. The CDR3 coding sequence is TGTGCCAGCAGTCGGACAGGGCCGGCGGGCACTGAAGCTTTCTTT. It is translated as CASSRTGPAGTEAFF.

The gene calls are TRBV5-6 and TRBJ1-6, with a tentative D call TRBD1 (6 bases). The CDR3 loop spans 14 amino acids. V was shortened by 4 bases and J by 9 bases, with 14 bases between the two germline ends. Germline-derived CDR1 and CDR2 are SGHDT and YYEEEE. The CDR3 reads CASSPGQGLSPLHF. CDR3 coding DNA: TGTGCCAGCAGCCCCGGGCAGGGGCTTTCACCCCTCCACTTT. Based on the CDR3 plus reference TRBV5-6 and TRBJ1-6, the full variable domain is DAGVTQSPTHLIKTRGQQVTLRCSPKSGHDTVSWYQQALGQGPQFIFQYYEEEERQRGNFPDRFSGHQFPNYSSELNVNALLLGDSALYLCASSPGQGLSPLHFGNGTRLTVT.

This chain uses TRBV10-3 with TRBJ2-1; 8 bases agree with TRBD1. The germline CDR1 and CDR2 sequences are ENHRY and SYGVKD. The CDR3 is 15 residues long. The trim removed 8 bases at V and 4 bases at J, leaving 10 bases unmatched. For the CDR3, the DNA is TGTGCCATCTCAAATCCCCAGGGGGCGTACAATGAGCAGTTCTTC. This translates into CAISNPQGAYNEQFF.

This clone was seen only once. The gene calls are TRBV18 and TRBJ2-2, with D unresolved. Germline CDR1 reads KGHSH; CDR2 reads LQKENI. The V gene lost 4 bases and the J gene lost 0 bases, with 6 bases spanning the gap. The CDR3 length is 14 residues. The chain's CDR3 is CASSRRANTGELFF. In DNA form, the CDR3 reads TGTGCCAGCTCACGACGGGCGAACACCGGGGAGCTGTTTTTT.

This clone was observed once. The V and J genes are TRBV4-2 and TRBJ2-1; 12 positions match TRBD2. The V segment lost 1 base and the J segment 3 bases; nucleotides outside the gene matches: 1. CDR3 length: 16 amino acids. CDR1 is LGHNA, CDR2 YNFKEQ, per germline. CDR3 region: CASSQALAGGYNEQFF. The CDR3 DNA reads TGTGCCAGCAGCCAAGCACTAGCGGGGGGCTACAATGAGCAGTTCTTC.

The table lists this clone with a few counts. J is TRBJ1-1 and V is TRBV30, with TRBD1 as a possible D gene (6 bases). The CDR3 is made up of 14 amino acids. Germline-derived CDR1 and CDR2 are GTSNPN and SVGIG (reference sequence). V was cut by 5 bases and J by 1 base, with 14 bases left in between. CDR3 in amino acids: CAWGPGVSNTEAFF. CDR3 nucleotide sequence: TGTGCCTGGGGCCCAGGGGTCTCGAACACTGAAGCTTTCTTT.

This chain links TRBV5-4 with TRBJ1-2, with 10 bases aligning to TRBD1. There are 14 residues in the CDR3. CDR1 is SGHNT, CDR2 YYREEE, per germline (reference sequence). The V segment lost 3 bases and the J segment 5 bases; nucleotides outside the gene matches: 4. CDR3 in DNA: TGTGCCAGCAGCTGGGACAGGGGCGAGTATGGCTACACCTTC. Amino acids: CASSWDRGEYGYTF.

This sequence joins TRBV6-1 and TRBJ1-1; D perhaps matches TRBD1 (6 bases). The germline V gene has CDR1 MNHNS and CDR2 SASEGT. Trimming left V 7 bases short and J 7 bases short, with 13 bases between. CDR3 size: 12 residues. The CDR3 here is CASTTGIREAFF. For the CDR3, the DNA is TGTGCCAGCACAACAGGGATTCGTGAAGCTTTCTTT.

The rearrangement joins TRBV5-1 to TRBJ1-6; D unresolved. The CDR3 spans 15 residues. Germline V gene sequence: CDR1 SGHRS, CDR2 YFSETQ. V gave up 0 bases and J gave up 0 bases, with 4 bases separating them. CDR3 in amino acids: CASSLESSYNSPLHF. CDR3 bases: TGCGCCAGCAGCTTGGAGAGCTCCTATAATTCACCCCTCCACTTT.

A few counts support this clone. The chain couples TRBV7-6 to TRBJ1-6; no firm D call. CDR1 is SGHVS, CDR2 FNYEAQ, per germline. This CDR3 has 12 residues. Trimming left V 5 bases short and J 8 bases short, with 7 bases between. CDR3 bases: TGTGCCAGCAGCCCCGGGTATTCACCCCTCCACTTT. Amino acids: CASSPGYSPLHF.

The V call is TRBV5-1, the J call TRBJ2-7, with D possibly matching TRBD2 (5 bases). The CDR3 length is 16 residues. CDR1 is SGHRS, CDR2 YFSETQ, per germline. V shed 1 base and J shed 0 bases, with 14 bases lying between them. The CDR3: CASSLSLDGLSYEQYF. As DNA, the CDR3 is TGCGCCAGCAGCTTGTCATTGGACGGACTCTCCTACGAGCAGTACTTC.

The chain carries TRBV7-6 and TRBJ2-7, with D possibly matching TRBD1 (6 bases). Per germline, CDR1 SGHVS and CDR2 FNYEAQ. The CDR3 sequence is 13 residues long. Trimming removed 0 bases from V and 7 bases from J, with 10 bases in between. The CDR3 bases are TGTGCCAGCAGCTTAGCGCCAGGGACAGAGCAGTACGTC. As protein: CASSLAPGTEQYV.

This rearrangement joins TRBV27 to TRBJ1-4, with 9 bases identical to TRBD1. Trimming cost V 5 bases and J 3 bases; bases outside gene matches: 13. Looked up from germline, CDR1 is MNHEY and CDR2 is SMNVEV (reference sequence). The CDR3 totals 18 residues. The CDR3 sequence is CASSTRTGGLRANEKLFF. CDR3 in DNA: TGTGCCAGCAGTACAAGAACAGGGGGCCTCAGGGCTAATGAAAAACTGTTTTTT.

The chain joins TRBV2 to TRBJ2-2; weak D call: TRBD1 (6 bases). Germline lookup yields CDR1 SNHLY and CDR2 FYNNEI. This CDR3 is built from 15 residues. Trimming pared 0 bases from V and 4 bases from J, leaving 9 bases between. The CDR3 nucleotides read TGTGCCAGCAGTGAAGCCCCAGGGGCCACCGGGGAGCTGTTTTTT. Protein: CASSEAPGATGELFF.

The chain links TRBV29-1 to TRBJ2-3; TRBD2 matches 7 bases. The J segment lost 4 bases and the V segment lost 7 bases, leaving 5 bases of the junction unmatched. The CDR3 extends over 12 amino acids. Germline CDR1 SQVTM, CDR2 ANQGSEA. The chain's CDR3 is CSASGGSDTQYF. CDR3 coding DNA: TGCAGCGCGTCGGGGGGATCAGATACGCAGTATTTT.

The chain couples TRBV6-6 to TRBJ2-2, with 7 bases matching TRBD2. Trimming cost V 6 bases and J 0 bases; bases outside gene matches: 7. The CDR3 has 16 amino acids. CDR1 and CDR2 (germline): MNHNY, SVGAGI (reference sequence). DNA of the CDR3: TGTGCCAGCAGCGCACTAGCGACCGCGAACACCGGGGAGCTGTTTTTT. Translated: CASSALATANTGELFF.

This CDR3 reads CASTPSSAGIDEQFF. In nucleotides, the CDR3 is TGTGCCAGCACCCCTTCTTCGGCAGGAATCGATGAGCAGTTCTTC. The chain links TRBV28 to TRBJ2-1; D unresolved. Trimming took off 7 bases at V and 8 bases at J, with 21 bases between the two ends. Germline CDR1 MDHEN, CDR2 SYDVKM. The CDR3 has 15 amino acids.

The V and J genes are TRBV10-1 and TRBJ1-3; a weak D match, TRBD1 (5 bases). Germline-derived CDR1 and CDR2 are WNHNN and SYGVQD (reference sequence). The CDR3 sequence is 14 residues long. Between the trimmed V and J ends, which lost 8 bases and 4 bases, there was a span of 15 bases. As DNA, the CDR3 is TGCGCCAGCTCGGACGGGACTCTCGGAAACACCATATATTTT. Its translation is CASSDGTLGNTIYF.

This chain uses TRBV7-6 with TRBJ1-6; D call uncertain. CDR1 is SGHVS, CDR2 FNYEAQ, per germline. V was clipped by 1 base and J by 6 bases, with 7 bases between them. There are 14 residues in the CDR3. DNA of the CDR3: TGTGCCAGCAGCTTAGGGGCCAGTAATTCACCCCTCCACTTT. This sequence encodes CASSLGASNSPLHF.

A few counts support this clone. CDR3 residues: CASSVTGDYLDTQYF. In DNA, the CDR3 is TGTGCCAGCAGCGTAACCGGGGACTATCTTGATACGCAGTATTTT. J is TRBJ2-3 and V is TRBV9; 7 nucleotides match TRBD2. The CDR3 totals 15 residues. The V and J ends lost 1 base and 6 bases, in that order; junction bases with no gene match: 8. From germline, CDR1 is SGDLS and CDR2 YYNGEE.